The 32 T cell receptor beta chains presented below share a single source sample, sequenced in a study of blood T cell repertoires in COVID-19. Method: immunoSEQ multiplex PCR; TCRdb's copy keeps in-frame clones and lacks some. The sample yields 300,000 to 350,000 clones, over 80% seen once. The sequencing sample was made of PBMCs or T cells enriched from blood (not recorded which). The receptors originated from a man aged 25 to 40 who had recovered from COVID-19.

V gene TRBV21-1 combines with J gene TRBJ1-1; the table's TRBD1 call for D was not verified on the DNA. TRBV21-1 is described as a pseudogene. This CDR3 is 14 amino acids long. This chain's CDR3 is CASSSFLRDTEAFF. The CDR3 DNA reads TGTGCCAGCAGCTCCTTCCTCAGGGACACTGAAGCTTTCTTT.

This chain joins TRBV14 and TRBJ1-2, with D perhaps matching TRBD1 (5 bases). The CDR3 totals 14 residues. Trimming removed 0 bases from V and 3 bases from J, with 8 bases in between. The germline CDR1 and CDR2 sequences are SGHDN and FVKESK. The chain's CDR3 is CASSQDVTDYGYTF. Written as DNA, the CDR3 is TGTGCCAGCAGCCAAGATGTGACAGACTATGGCTACACCTTC.

This chain connects TRBV10-2 to TRBJ1-5, with D perhaps TRBD1 (6 bases). From germline, CDR1 is WSHSY and CDR2 SAAADI. This CDR3 has 13 residues. V was shortened by 10 bases and J by 4 bases, with 14 bases between the two germline ends. CDR3 region: CAIAQGLNQPQHF. The CDR3 region has the DNA TGCGCCATCGCACAGGGATTGAATCAGCCCCAGCATTTT.

The chain uses TRBV29-1 and TRBJ2-7; D not resolved. The V end lost 6 bases, the J end lost 0 bases, and 18 bases lay between the germline ends. The CDR3 extends over 15 amino acids. Germline assignment: CDR1 SQVTM and CDR2 ANQGSEA. CDR3 sequence: CSVATTQFASYEQYF. The DNA of the CDR3 is TGCAGCGTGGCCACGACACAGTTCGCCTCCTACGAGCAGTACTTC.

J is TRBJ2-1 and V is TRBV5-6; D is perhaps TRBD2 (5 bases). This CDR3 comprises 15 residues. Looked up from germline, CDR1 is SGHDT and CDR2 is YYEEEE. Trimming removed 0 bases from V and 3 bases from J, with 10 bases in between. CDR3 region: CASSLAGLGYNEQFF. Written as DNA, the CDR3 is TGTGCCAGCAGCTTGGCGGGGTTGGGCTACAATGAGCAGTTCTTC.

DNA for the CDR3: TGTGCCAGCAGCTTAGAGCGGGGGCGAGGTGAAAAACTGTTTTTT. It specifies CASSLERGRGEKLFF. The chain links TRBV11-3 to TRBJ1-4; D might be TRBD1 (6 bases). The V and J ends lost 0 bases and 7 bases respectively, with 12 bases between them. The CDR3 consists of 15 residues. CDR1 is SGHNT, CDR2 YENEEA, per germline.

The chain links TRBV5-3 to TRBJ1-6; D is perhaps TRBD1 (6 bases). TRBV5-3 is identified as an open reading frame with a role that is uncertain. The CDR3 covers 14 residues. Trimming removed 6 bases from V and 6 bases from J, with 13 bases in between. The CDR3 loop reads CARIPTGSNSPLHF. The CDR3 region has the DNA TGTGCCAGAATACCGACAGGTAGTAATTCACCCCTCCACTTT.

This chain uses TRBV28 with TRBJ2-5; 10 bases line up with TRBD1. The CDR3 extends over 17 amino acids. Germline V gives CDR1 MDHEN, CDR2 SYDVKM. After removal of 7 bases from V and 5 bases from J, the junction contained 16 bases not matched to a gene. In nucleotides, the CDR3 is TGTGCCAGCACTATATTGGCCTGGGACAGGGGTTTGGAGACCCAGTACTTC. It encodes CASTILAWDRGLETQYF.

This clone was detected only once. V usage is TRBV2 and J usage is TRBJ2-4; TRBD1 aligns across 11 bases. The germline V gene encodes CDR1 SNHLY and CDR2 FYNNEI. V shed 5 bases and J 6 bases; nucleotides not matched to a gene: 6. The CDR3 runs 15 residues. The CDR3 nucleotides are TGTGCCAGCAGTCCCACCGGGACAGGGGGAAACATTCAGTACTTC. It specifies CASSPTGTGGNIQYF. The entire variable domain, with the rest obtained from reference TRBV2 and TRBJ2-4, is as follows: EPEVTQTPSHQVTQMGQEVILRCVPISNHLYFYWYRQILGQKVEFLVSFYNNEISEKSEIFDDQFSVERPDGSNFTLKIRSTKLEDSAMYFCASSPTGTGGNIQYFGAGTRLSVL.

The V and J genes are TRBV28 and TRBJ2-5; no reliable D call. The V gene's germline CDR1 is MDHEN and CDR2 SYDVKM. The CDR3 length is 13 residues. V was shortened by 6 bases and J by 7 bases, with 15 bases between the two germline ends. CDR3 bases: TGTGCCAGCAGACCTTTAGCCCGAGGGACCCAGTACTTC. It yields the protein CASRPLARGTQYF. The full variable domain, its missing parts supplied by reference TRBV28 and TRBJ2-5, is DVKVTQSSRYLVKRTGEKVFLECVQDMDHENMFWYRQDPGLGLRLIYFSYDVKMKEKGDIPEGYSVSREKKERFSLILESASTNQTSMYLCASRPLARGTQYFGPGTRLLVL.

Written as DNA, the CDR3 is TGTGCCAGCAGCTTAGCGCCAGGGATAGGGTATGGCTACACCTTC. Its protein product is CASSLAPGIGYGYTF. The rearrangement joins TRBV7-2 to TRBJ1-2, with D possibly being TRBD1 (5 bases). Per germline, CDR1 SGHTA and CDR2 FQGNSA. The CDR3 has 15 amino acids. Trimming took off 0 bases at V and 5 bases at J, with 13 bases between the two ends. The full variable domain, rest sourced from reference TRBV7-2 and TRBJ1-2, is GAGVSQSPSNKVTEKGKDVELRCDPISGHTALYWYRQSLGQGLEFLIYFQGNSAPDKSGLPSDRFSAERTGGSVSTLTIQRTQQEDSAVYLCASSLAPGIGYGYTFGSGTRLTVV.

The chain uses TRBV18 and TRBJ2-7; 16 bases fit TRBD2. The length of the CDR3 is 17 residues. J was trimmed by 5 bases and V by 2 bases; bases with no gene match: 6. The germline V gene encodes CDR1 KGHSH and CDR2 LQKENI. The CDR3 DNA follows: TGTGCCAGCTCACCAATGGGGACTAGCGGGGGGGCCCACGAGCAGTACTTC. It yields the protein CASSPMGTSGGAHEQYF.

J is TRBJ1-2 and V is TRBV19, with D unclear. From germline, CDR1 is LNHDA and CDR2 SQIVND (reference sequence). V was clipped by 6 bases and J by 4 bases, with 9 bases between them. This CDR3 is built from 12 residues. The chain's CDR3 is CASSYAAYGYTF. CDR3 nucleotide sequence: TGTGCCAGTAGCTACGCTGCCTATGGCTACACCTTC.

This clone occurred once. The chain couples TRBV19 to TRBJ2-2, with TRBD2 matching 7 bases. This CDR3 contains 15 residues. CDR1 and CDR2 from the germline V gene are LNHDA and SQIVND (reference sequence). V was pared by 7 bases and J by 2 bases, with 7 bases of the junction left unmatched. The CDR3 DNA follows: TGTGCCAGTAAGCTCACGGGAGGTAACACCGGGGAGCTGTTTTTT. It specifies CASKLTGGNTGELFF.

This chain joins TRBV2 and TRBJ1-6, with 8 bases fitting TRBD1. The germline CDR1 and CDR2 sequences are SNHLY and FYNNEI. This CDR3 has 14 residues. V shed 6 bases, J shed 9 bases, and the junction held 7 bases outside the gene matches. CDR3 in DNA: TGTGCCAGCAGCTCCGACAGGGGTGGTTCACCCCTCCACTTT. Its translation is CASSSDRGGSPLHF.

The rearrangement uses TRBV28 and TRBJ1-2; the D gene is possibly TRBD1 (6 bases). The CDR3 has 13 amino acids. Germline V gene data show CDR1 as MDHEN and CDR2 as SYDVKM. Trimming shortened V by 5 bases and J by 2 bases, and 9 bases separated the two germline ends. The CDR3 reads CASSAGQNYGYTF. For the CDR3, the DNA is TGTGCCAGCAGTGCAGGACAGAACTATGGCTACACCTTC.

The chain employs TRBV5-1 and TRBJ1-2; D may be TRBD1 (5 bases). The germline CDR1 and CDR2 sequences are SGHRS and YFSETQ. Trimming took off 5 bases at V and 1 base at J, with 9 bases between the two ends. The CDR3 loop spans 13 amino acids. CDR3 in DNA: TGCGCCAGCAGAGGGGAAGGTAACTATGGCTACACCTTC. This gives the protein CASRGEGNYGYTF.

The J gene is TRBJ1-2, the V gene TRBV7-2; D unresolved. Germline values: CDR1 SGHTA, CDR2 FQGNSA. V was cut by 2 bases and J by 4 bases, with 8 bases left in between. There are 13 residues in the CDR3. The CDR3 loop reads CASSLSSVYGYTF. CDR3 nucleotides: TGTGCCAGCAGCTTAAGTTCGGTCTATGGCTACACCTTC.

The chain joins TRBV5-1 to TRBJ2-3; D may be TRBD2 (8 bases). The CDR3 length is 14 residues. Per the germline V gene, CDR1 is SGHRS and CDR2 is YFSETQ. Deletions cut 4 bases from V and 5 bases from J, with 14 bases between. CDR3 DNA: TGCGCCAGCAGCACGGGAGGGGGCGGAGATACGCAGTATTTT. Its translation is CASSTGGGGDTQYF.

The J gene is TRBJ2-6, the V gene TRBV3-1 (or the pseudogene TRBV3-2); D ambiguous. The CDR3 length is 15 residues. Trimming left V 1 base short and J 4 bases short, with 8 bases between. Germline CDR1 reads LGHDT; CDR2 reads YNNKEL (reference sequence). The CDR3, as DNA: TGTGCCAGCAGCCAAGTCGTGGCCGGGGCCAACGTCCTGACTTTC. It specifies CASSQVVAGANVLTF.

This chain joins TRBV5-6 and TRBJ1-3; D is undetermined. Trimming left V 4 bases short and J 4 bases short, with 9 bases between. The germline V gene has CDR1 SGHDT and CDR2 YYEEEE. This CDR3 is 13 amino acids long. The CDR3 protein is CASSRERGNTIYF. Here the CDR3 DNA reads TGTGCCAGCAGCCGGGAGCGAGGAAACACCATATATTTT.

About this clone itself: One junction end does not reproduce the germline sequence, and a read error may be involved. This sequence joins TRBV3-1 (or the pseudogene TRBV3-2) and TRBJ1-1; the D gene is possibly TRBD1 (6 bases). Looked up from germline, CDR1 is LGHDT and CDR2 is YNNKEL (reference sequence). CDR3 length equals 12 residues. The CDR3, as DNA: TGTGCCAGCAGCCAGTACGGCAGGGGATTAGTGTTT. The encoded protein is CASSQYGRGLVF.

The V gene is TRBV28, the J gene TRBJ2-7, with a possible D match to TRBD2 (5 bases). Germline-derived CDR1 and CDR2 are MDHEN and SYDVKM. Trimming took off 5 bases at V and 1 base at J, with 21 bases between the two ends. The length of the CDR3 is 17 residues. As DNA, the CDR3 is TGTGCCAGCAGTCCCTCACGGCCCGGACGGGGATCCTACGAGCAGTACTTC. It is translated as CASSPSRPGRGSYEQYF. Variable domain in full (rest from reference TRBV28 and TRBJ2-7): DVKVTQSSRYLVKRTGEKVFLECVQDMDHENMFWYRQDPGLGLRLIYFSYDVKMKEKGDIPEGYSVSREKKERFSLILESASTNQTSMYLCASSPSRPGRGSYEQYFGPGTRLTVT.

This sequence joins TRBV11-3 and TRBJ2-1; 7 bases map to TRBD2. CDR1 and CDR2 from the germline V gene are SGHNT and YENEEA. Trimming took 8 bases from V and 3 from J; bases not matched to a gene: 4. This CDR3 contains 13 residues. CDR3 sequence reads: CASSGLNYNEQFF. The CDR3 DNA is TGTGCCAGCTCGGGACTAAACTACAATGAGCAGTTCTTC.

The rearrangement links TRBV3-1 (or the pseudogene TRBV3-2) to TRBJ2-3; 10 bases are a match to TRBD1. The germline V gene has CDR1 LGHDT and CDR2 YNNKEL (reference sequence). Unmatched junction bases numbered 9, after V lost 3 bases and J lost 6 bases. The length of the CDR3 is 16 residues. The CDR3, as DNA: TGTGCCAGCAGCCAGGCGGGACAGGGGCTTGGGGATACGCAGTATTTT. The encoded protein is CASSQAGQGLGDTQYF.

The gene calls are TRBV19 and TRBJ1-2; D possibly corresponds to TRBD1 (5 bases). The CDR3 spans 13 residues. Per the germline V gene, CDR1 is LNHDA and CDR2 is SQIVND (reference sequence). V was trimmed by 6 bases and J by 5 bases, leaving 13 bases between them. The CDR3 sequence is CASRKDTTYGYTF. The DNA of the CDR3 is TGTGCCAGTAGGAAGGACACCACGTATGGCTACACCTTC.

This clone was recorded once. The chain joins TRBV11-2 to TRBJ2-1; 8 nucleotides match TRBD2. The V gene's germline CDR1 is SGHAT and CDR2 FQNNGV. V was clipped by 2 bases and J by 9 bases; unmatched bases: 3. The CDR3 extends over 13 amino acids. The CDR3: CASSLSGGGEQFF. CDR3 sequence (DNA): TGTGCCAGCAGCTTAAGCGGGGGAGGTGAGCAGTTCTTC.

This rearrangement joins TRBV28 to TRBJ2-7, with 9 nucleotides matching TRBD2. There are 15 residues in the CDR3. The germline gives CDR1 MDHEN, CDR2 SYDVKM. V was clipped by 6 bases and J by 0 bases; unmatched bases: 6. CDR3 region: CASSQSGGSSYEQYF. The CDR3 bases are TGTGCCAGCAGCCAAAGCGGGGGGAGCTCCTACGAGCAGTACTTC. Together with reference TRBV28 and TRBJ2-7, the CDR3 gives the full variable domain: DVKVTQSSRYLVKRTGEKVFLECVQDMDHENMFWYRQDPGLGLRLIYFSYDVKMKEKGDIPEGYSVSREKKERFSLILESASTNQTSMYLCASSQSGGSSYEQYFGPGTRLTVT.

The V gene is TRBV3-1 (or the pseudogene TRBV3-2), the J gene TRBJ1-3; D uncertain. Trimming shortened V by 0 bases and J by 2 bases, and 17 bases separated the two germline ends. Germline V gives CDR1 LGHDT, CDR2 YNNKEL (reference sequence). The CDR3 covers 18 residues. The CDR3 protein is CASSQEGIEGGPGNTIYF. CDR3 DNA: TGTGCCAGCAGCCAAGAGGGGATTGAGGGAGGGCCTGGAAACACCATATATTTT.

The V and J genes are TRBV4-1 and TRBJ2-5, with 10 bases identical to TRBD1. The length of the CDR3 is 18 residues. Germline CDR1 reads MGHRA; CDR2 reads YSYEKL. Germline trimming cut 3 bases from V and 5 bases from J; bases unmatched to any gene: 15. The DNA for the CDR3 is TGCGCCAGCAGCCAGTCACCAGCCGGGACAGGGGTTGGGGAGACCCAGTACTTC. As protein: CASSQSPAGTGVGETQYF.

The chain uses TRBV6-5 and TRBJ1-2, with 8 positions matching TRBD1. Germline V CDR1 and CDR2: MNHEY, SVGAGI. Unmatched junction bases numbered 3, after V lost 5 bases and J lost 4 bases. This CDR3 is 13 amino acids long. The CDR3 DNA is TGTGCCAGCAGTCGGACAGGGTCCTATGGCTACACCTTC. It encodes CASSRTGSYGYTF.

This clone has a single count. This chain joins TRBV19 and TRBJ1-6, with D hard to call. The germline V and J ends were trimmed by 6 bases and 3 bases, with 15 bases remaining between them. Germline CDR1 LNHDA, CDR2 SQIVND (reference sequence). CDR3 size: 16 residues. The CDR3 reads CASSLGLRNYNSPLHF. DNA for the CDR3: TGTGCCAGTAGCCTCGGACTGAGAAACTATAATTCACCCCTCCACTTT.